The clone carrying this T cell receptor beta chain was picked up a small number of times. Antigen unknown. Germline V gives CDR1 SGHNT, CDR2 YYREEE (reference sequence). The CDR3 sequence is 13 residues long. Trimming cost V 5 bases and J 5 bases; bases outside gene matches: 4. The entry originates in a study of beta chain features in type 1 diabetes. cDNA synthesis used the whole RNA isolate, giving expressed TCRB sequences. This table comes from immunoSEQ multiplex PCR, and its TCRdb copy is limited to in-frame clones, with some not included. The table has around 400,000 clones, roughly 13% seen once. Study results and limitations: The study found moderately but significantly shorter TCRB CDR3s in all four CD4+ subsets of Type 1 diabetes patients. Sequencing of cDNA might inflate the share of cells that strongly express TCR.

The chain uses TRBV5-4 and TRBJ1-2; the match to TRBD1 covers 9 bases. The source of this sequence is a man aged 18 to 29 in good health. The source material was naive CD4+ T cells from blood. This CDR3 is CASSFDRGYGYTF. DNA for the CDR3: TGTGCCAGCAGTTTCGACAGGGGGTATGGCTACACCTTC.